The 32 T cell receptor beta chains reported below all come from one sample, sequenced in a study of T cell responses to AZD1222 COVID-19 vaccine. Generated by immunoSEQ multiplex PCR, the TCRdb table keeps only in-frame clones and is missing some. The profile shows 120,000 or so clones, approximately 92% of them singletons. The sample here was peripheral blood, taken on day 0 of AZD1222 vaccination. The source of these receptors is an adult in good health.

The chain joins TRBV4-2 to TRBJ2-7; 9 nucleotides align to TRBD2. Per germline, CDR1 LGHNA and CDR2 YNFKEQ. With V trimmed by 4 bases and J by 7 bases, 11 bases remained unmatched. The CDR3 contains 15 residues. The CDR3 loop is CASSRRLAGEGEQYF. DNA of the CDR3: TGTGCCAGCAGCCGAAGATTAGCGGGAGAGGGTGAGCAGTACTTC.

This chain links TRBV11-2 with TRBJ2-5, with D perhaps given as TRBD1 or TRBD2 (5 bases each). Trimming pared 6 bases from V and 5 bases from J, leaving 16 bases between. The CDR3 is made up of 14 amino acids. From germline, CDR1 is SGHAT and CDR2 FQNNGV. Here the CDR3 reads CASRSVGRGETQYF. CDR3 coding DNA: TGTGCCAGCAGGTCCGTGGGGCGCGGGGAGACCCAGTACTTC.

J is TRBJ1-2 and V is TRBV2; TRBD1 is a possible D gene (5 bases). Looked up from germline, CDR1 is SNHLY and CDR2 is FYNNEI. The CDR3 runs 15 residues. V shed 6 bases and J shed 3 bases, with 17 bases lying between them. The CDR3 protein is CASRGRPGRDYGYTF. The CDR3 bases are TGTGCCAGCAGGGGACGCCCGGGACGGGACTATGGCTACACCTTC.

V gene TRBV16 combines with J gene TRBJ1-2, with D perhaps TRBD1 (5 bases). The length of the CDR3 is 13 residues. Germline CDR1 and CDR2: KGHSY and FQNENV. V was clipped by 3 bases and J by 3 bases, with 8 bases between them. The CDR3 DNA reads TGTGCCAGCAGCCACCAGGGATACTATGGCTACACCTTC. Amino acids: CASSHQGYYGYTF.

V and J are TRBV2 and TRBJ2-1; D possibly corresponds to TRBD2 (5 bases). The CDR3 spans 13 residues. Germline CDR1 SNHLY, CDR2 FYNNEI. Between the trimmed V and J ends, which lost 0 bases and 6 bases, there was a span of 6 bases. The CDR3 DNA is TGTGCCAGCAGTGAAGCTGGAGGCAATGAGCAGTTCTTC. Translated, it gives CASSEAGGNEQFF. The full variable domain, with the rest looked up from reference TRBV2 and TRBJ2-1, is EPEVTQTPSHQVTQMGQEVILRCVPISNHLYFYWYRQILGQKVEFLVSFYNNEISEKSEIFDDQFSVERPDGSNFTLKIRSTKLEDSAMYFCASSEAGGNEQFFGPGTRLTVL.

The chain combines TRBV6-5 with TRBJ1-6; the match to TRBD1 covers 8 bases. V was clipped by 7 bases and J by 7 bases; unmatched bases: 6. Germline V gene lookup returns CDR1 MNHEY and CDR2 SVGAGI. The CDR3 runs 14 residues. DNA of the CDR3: TGTGCCAGCACACGGACAGGGTCCAATTCACCCCTCCACTTT. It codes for CASTRTGSNSPLHF.

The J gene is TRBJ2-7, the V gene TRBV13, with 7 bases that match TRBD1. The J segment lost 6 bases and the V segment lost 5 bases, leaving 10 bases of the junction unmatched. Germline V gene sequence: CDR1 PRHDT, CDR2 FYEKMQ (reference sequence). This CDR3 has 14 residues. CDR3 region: CASSTSETGLEQYF. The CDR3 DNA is TGTGCCAGCAGCACGTCCGAGACAGGGCTCGAGCAGTACTTC. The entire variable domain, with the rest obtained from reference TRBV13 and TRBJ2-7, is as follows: AAGVIQSPRHLIKEKRETATLKCYPIPRHDTVYWYQQGPGQDPQFLISFYEKMQSDKGSIPDRFSAQQFSDYHSELNMSSLELGDSALYFCASSTSETGLEQYFGPGTRLTVT.

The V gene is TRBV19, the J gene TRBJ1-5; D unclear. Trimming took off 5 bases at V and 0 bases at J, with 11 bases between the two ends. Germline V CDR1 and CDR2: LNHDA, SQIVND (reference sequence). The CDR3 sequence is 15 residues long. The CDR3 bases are TGTGCCAGTAGTGAGATCGGCGTTAGCAATCAGCCCCAGCATTTT. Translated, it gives CASSEIGVSNQPQHF.

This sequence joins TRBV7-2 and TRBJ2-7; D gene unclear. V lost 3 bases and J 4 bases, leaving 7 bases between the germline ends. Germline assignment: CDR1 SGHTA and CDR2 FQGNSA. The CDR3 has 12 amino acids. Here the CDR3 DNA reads TGTGCCAGCAGCTTTATTAGATACGAGCAGTACTTC. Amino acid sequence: CASSFIRYEQYF.

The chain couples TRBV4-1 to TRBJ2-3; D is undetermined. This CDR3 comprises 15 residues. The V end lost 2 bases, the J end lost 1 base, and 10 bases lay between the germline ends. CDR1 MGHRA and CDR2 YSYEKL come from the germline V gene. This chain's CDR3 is CASSQWGTGTDTQYF. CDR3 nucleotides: TGCGCCAGCAGCCAATGGGGTACTGGCACAGATACGCAGTATTTT.

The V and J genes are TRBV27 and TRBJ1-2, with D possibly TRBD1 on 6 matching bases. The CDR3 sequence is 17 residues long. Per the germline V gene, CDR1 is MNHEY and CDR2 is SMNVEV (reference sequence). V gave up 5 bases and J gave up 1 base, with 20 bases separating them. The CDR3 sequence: CASSLHREGSINYGYTF. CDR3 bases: TGTGCCAGCAGTCTTCACAGGGAAGGTAGTATTAACTATGGCTACACCTTC.

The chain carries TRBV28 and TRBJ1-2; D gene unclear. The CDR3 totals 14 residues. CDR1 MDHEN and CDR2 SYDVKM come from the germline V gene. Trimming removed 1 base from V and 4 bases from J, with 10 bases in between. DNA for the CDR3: TGTGCCAGCAGTTTATCGGGGTTCGTCTATGGCTACACCTTC. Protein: CASSLSGFVYGYTF.

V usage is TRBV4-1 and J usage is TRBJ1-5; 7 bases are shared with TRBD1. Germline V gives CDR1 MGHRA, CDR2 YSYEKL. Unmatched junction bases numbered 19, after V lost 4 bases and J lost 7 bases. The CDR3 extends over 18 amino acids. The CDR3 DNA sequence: TGCGCCAGCAGCCCCAGTTACCCACAGGGGCTTGCGAGGCAGCCCCAGCATTTT. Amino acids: CASSPSYPQGLARQPQHF.

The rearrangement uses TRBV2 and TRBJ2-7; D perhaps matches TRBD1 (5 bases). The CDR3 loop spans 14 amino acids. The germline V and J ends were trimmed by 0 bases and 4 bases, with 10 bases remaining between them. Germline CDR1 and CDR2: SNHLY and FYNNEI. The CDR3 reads CASSEAVAGYEQYF. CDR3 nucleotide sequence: TGTGCCAGCAGTGAAGCCGTCGCAGGGTACGAGCAGTACTTC.

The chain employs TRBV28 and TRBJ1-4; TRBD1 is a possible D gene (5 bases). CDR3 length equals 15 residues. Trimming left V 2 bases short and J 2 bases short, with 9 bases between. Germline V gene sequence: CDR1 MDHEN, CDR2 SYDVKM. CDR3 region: CASSLGRVTNEKLFF. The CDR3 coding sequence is TGTGCCAGCAGTTTAGGCAGGGTGACTAATGAAAAACTGTTTTTT.

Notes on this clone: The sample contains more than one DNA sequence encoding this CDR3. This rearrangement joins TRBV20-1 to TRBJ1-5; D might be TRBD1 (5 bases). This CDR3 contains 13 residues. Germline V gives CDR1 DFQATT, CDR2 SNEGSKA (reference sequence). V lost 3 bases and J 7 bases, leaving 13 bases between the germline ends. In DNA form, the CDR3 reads TGCAGTGCTAGTCTCGGGGGTAACCAGCCCCAGCATTTT. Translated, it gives CSASLGGNQPQHF.

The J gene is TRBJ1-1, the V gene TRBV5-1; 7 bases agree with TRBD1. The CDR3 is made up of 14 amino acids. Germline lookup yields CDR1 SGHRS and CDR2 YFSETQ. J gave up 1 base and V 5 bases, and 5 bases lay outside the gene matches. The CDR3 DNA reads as TGCGCCAGCAGTCGGGACAGTACGAACACTGAAGCTTTCTTT. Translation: CASSRDSTNTEAFF. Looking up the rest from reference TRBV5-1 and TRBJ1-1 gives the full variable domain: KAGVTQTPRYLIKTRGQQVTLSCSPISGHRSVSWYQQTPGQGLQFLFEYFSETQRNKGNFPGRFSGRQFSNSRSEMNVSTLELGDSALYLCASSRDSTNTEAFFGQGTRLTVV.

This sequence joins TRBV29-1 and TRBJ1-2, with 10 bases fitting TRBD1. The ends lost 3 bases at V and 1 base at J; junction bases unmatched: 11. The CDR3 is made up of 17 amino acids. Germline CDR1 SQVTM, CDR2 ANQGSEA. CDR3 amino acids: CSVDHKPRDRGNYGYTF. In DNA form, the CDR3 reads TGCAGCGTTGATCACAAACCCAGGGACAGGGGTAACTATGGCTACACCTTC.

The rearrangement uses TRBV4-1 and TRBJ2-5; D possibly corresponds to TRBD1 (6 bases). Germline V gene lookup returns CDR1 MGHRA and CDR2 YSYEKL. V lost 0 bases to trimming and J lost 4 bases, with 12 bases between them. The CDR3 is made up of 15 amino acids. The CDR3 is CASSQDPSRGETQYF. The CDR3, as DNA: TGCGCCAGCAGCCAAGACCCTAGCAGGGGAGAGACCCAGTACTTC.

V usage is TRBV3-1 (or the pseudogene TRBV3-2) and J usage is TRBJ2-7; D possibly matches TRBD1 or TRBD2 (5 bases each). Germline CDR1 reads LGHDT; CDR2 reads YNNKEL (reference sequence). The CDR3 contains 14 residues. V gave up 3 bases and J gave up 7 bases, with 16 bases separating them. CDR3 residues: CASSQGEPLGEQYF. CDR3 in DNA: TGTGCCAGCAGCCAGGGGGAGCCCCTAGGGGAGCAGTACTTC.

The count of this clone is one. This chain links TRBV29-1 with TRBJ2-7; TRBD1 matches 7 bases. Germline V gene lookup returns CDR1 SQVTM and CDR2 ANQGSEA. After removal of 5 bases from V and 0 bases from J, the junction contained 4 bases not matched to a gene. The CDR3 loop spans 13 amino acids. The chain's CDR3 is CSVTGAHSYEQYF. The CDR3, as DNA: TGCAGCGTTACAGGGGCTCACTCCTACGAGCAGTACTTC.

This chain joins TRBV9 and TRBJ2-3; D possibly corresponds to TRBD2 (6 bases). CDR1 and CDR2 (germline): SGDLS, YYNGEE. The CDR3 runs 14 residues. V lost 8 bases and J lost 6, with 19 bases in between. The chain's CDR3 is CASGFGLASDTQYF. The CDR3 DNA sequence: TGTGCCAGTGGATTTGGGCTAGCGAGTGATACGCAGTATTTT. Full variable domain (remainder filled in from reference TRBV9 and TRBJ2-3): DSGVTQTPKHLITATGQRVTLRCSPRSGDLSVYWYQQSLDQGLQFLIQYYNGEERAKGNILERFSAQQFPDLHSELNLSSLELGDSALYFCASGFGLASDTQYFGPGTRLTVL.

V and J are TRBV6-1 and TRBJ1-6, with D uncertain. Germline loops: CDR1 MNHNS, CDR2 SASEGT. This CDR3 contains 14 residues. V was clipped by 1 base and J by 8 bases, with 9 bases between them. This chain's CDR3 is CASSEDAGDSPLHF. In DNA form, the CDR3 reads TGTGCCAGCAGTGAAGACGCTGGGGATTCACCCCTCCACTTT.

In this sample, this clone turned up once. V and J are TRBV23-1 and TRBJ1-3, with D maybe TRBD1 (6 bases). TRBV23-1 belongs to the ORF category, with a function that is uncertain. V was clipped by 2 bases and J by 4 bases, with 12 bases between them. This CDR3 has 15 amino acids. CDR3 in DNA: TGCGCCAGCAGTCAAGGCCCCAGGGGCGGAAACACCATATATTTT. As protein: CASSQGPRGGNTIYF.

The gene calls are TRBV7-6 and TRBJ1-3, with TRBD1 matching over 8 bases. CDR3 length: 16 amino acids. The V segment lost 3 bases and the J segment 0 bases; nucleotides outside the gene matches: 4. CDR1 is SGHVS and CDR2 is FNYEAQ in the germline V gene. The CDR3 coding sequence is TGTGCCAGCAGCTTGGACAGGGAGCTCTCTGGAAACACCATATATTTT. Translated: CASSLDRELSGNTIYF.

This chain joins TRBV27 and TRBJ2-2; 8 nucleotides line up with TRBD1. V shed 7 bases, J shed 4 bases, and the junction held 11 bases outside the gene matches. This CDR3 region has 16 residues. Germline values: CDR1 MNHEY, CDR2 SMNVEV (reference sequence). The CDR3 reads CASTGFRGRVTGELFF. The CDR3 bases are TGTGCCAGCACCGGATTCAGGGGGCGCGTCACCGGGGAGCTGTTTTTT.

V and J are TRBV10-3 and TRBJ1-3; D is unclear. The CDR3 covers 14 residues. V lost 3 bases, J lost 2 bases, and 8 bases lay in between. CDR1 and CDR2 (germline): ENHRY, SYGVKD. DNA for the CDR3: TGTGCCATCAGTGACTGGACGCCTGGAAACACCATATATTTT. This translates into CAISDWTPGNTIYF.

The CDR3 DNA follows: TGTGCCACCACAGGGGGTAGCAATCAGCCCCAGCATTTT. The encoded protein is CATTGGSNQPQHF. This chain joins TRBV6-5 and TRBJ1-5, with 8 bases identical to TRBD1. Germline V CDR1 and CDR2: MNHEY, SVGAGI. J lost 0 bases, V lost 10 bases, and 2 bases had no gene match. The length of the CDR3 is 13 residues.

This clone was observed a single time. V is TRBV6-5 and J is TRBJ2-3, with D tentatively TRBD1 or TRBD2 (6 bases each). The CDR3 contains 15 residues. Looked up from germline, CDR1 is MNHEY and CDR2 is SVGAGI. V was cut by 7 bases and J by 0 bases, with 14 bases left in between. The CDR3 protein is CASTPRGLSTDTQYF. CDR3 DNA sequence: TGTGCCAGCACCCCCCGGGGGCTAAGCACAGATACGCAGTATTTT.

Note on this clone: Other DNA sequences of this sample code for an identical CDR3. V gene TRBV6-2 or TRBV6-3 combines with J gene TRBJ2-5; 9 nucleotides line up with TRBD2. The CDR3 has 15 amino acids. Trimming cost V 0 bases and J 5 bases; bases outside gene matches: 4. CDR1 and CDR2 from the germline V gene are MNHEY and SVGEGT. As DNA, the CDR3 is TGTGCCAGCAGTTACTCGGCTAGCGGGGAGGAGACCCAGTACTTC. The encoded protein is CASSYSASGEETQYF.

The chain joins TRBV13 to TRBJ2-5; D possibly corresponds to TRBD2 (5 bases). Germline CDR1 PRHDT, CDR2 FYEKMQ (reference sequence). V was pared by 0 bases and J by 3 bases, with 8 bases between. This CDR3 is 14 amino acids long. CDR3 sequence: CASSLGGLEETQYF. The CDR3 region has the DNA TGTGCCAGCAGCTTAGGAGGACTGGAAGAGACCCAGTACTTC.

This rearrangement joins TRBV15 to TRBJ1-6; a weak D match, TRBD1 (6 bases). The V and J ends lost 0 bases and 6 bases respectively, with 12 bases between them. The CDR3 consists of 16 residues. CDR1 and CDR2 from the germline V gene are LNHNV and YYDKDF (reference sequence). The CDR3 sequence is CATSRDRTGRNSPLHF. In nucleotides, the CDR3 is TGTGCCACCAGCAGAGATCGAACAGGGCGTAATTCACCCCTCCACTTT.